The rows below give T cell receptor beta chains drawn from one sample of a study of blood T cell repertoires in COVID-19. TCRdb keeps only in-frame clones here, not all; method: immunoSEQ multiplex PCR. The table lists roughly 250,000 clones, roughly four fifths of them singletons. Sequenced: peripheral blood. These receptors all come from a woman aged 80 or over with acute or convalescent COVID-19. CDR3s include the opening cysteine and the closing phenylalanine or tryptophan. Fields, in order: D gene, V gene, J gene, clone size, CDR3 protein, CDR3 DNA. The D gene is left open where the match is weak. Size is omitted from some rows. Given values are once, few, many or a class for expanded clones.

D: TRBD1; V: TRBV3-1/TRBV3-2; J: TRBJ1-1; size: .; CDR3: CASSQSMGQREAFF; DNA: TGTGCCAGCAGCCAATCCATGGGACAGCGTGAAGCTTTCTTT
D: .; V: TRBV6-5; J: TRBJ2-2; size: few; CDR3: CASSLQTGQTGELFF; DNA: TGTGCCAGCAGTTTACAAACAGGCCAAACCGGGGAGCTGTTTTTT
D: .; V: TRBV11-2; J: TRBJ2-7; size: .; CDR3: CASSLVPLATTGEQYF; DNA: TGTGCCAGCAGCTTGGTTCCTTTGGCGACTACGGGAGAGCAGTACTTC
D: .; V: TRBV28; J: TRBJ1-4; size: .; CDR3: CASSLSWGVREKLFF; DNA: TGTGCCAGCAGTTTAAGTTGGGGGGTTCGAGAAAAACTGTTTTTT
D: .; V: TRBV3-1/TRBV3-2; J: TRBJ1-3; size: .; CDR3: CASSQDYEGNTIYF; DNA: TGTGCCAGCAGCCAAGACTACGAAGGAAACACCATATATTTT
D: .; V: TRBV7-6; J: TRBJ2-2; size: .; CDR3: CASSQTDSNTGELFF; DNA: TGTGCCAGCAGCCAAACAGATTCGAACACCGGGGAGCTGTTTTTT
D: .; V: TRBV13; J: TRBJ1-1; size: once; CDR3: CASSLTQKNTEAFF; DNA: TGTGCCAGCAGCTTAACACAGAAGAACACTGAAGCTTTCTTT
D: TRBD1; V: TRBV19; J: TRBJ1-6; size: few; CDR3: CASEDRVSNSPLHF; DNA: TGTGCCAGTGAAGACAGGGTCAGTAATTCACCCCTCCACTTT
D: .; V: TRBV5-1; J: TRBJ1-4; size: .; CDR3: CASSPVGQRTEKLFF; DNA: TGCGCCAGCAGCCCCGTCGGACAGAGGACAGAAAAACTGTTTTTT
D: TRBD1; V: TRBV20-1; J: TRBJ1-2; size: .; CDR3: CSATQGAGYTF; DNA: TGCAGTGCAACGCAGGGGGCTGGCTACACCTTC
D: TRBD2; V: TRBV9; J: TRBJ2-7; size: .; CDR3: CASSVGGRALIYEQYF; DNA: TGTGCCAGCAGCGTAGGCGGGAGGGCTCTTATATACGAGCAGTACTTC
D: .; V: TRBV5-4; J: TRBJ2-1; size: .; CDR3: CASSSGTTISYNEQFF; DNA: TGTGCCAGCAGCTCGGGAACCACAATCTCCTACAATGAGCAGTTCTTC
D: .; V: TRBV2; J: TRBJ2-1; size: .; CDR3: CASRTGFKREQFF; DNA: TGTGCCAGCAGGACCGGCTTCAAGCGGGAGCAGTTCTTC
D: TRBD2; V: TRBV3-1/TRBV3-2; J: TRBJ2-1; size: .; CDR3: CASSQDAGGVNEQFF; DNA: TGTGCCAGCAGCCAAGATGCGGGGGGGGTTAATGAGCAGTTCTTC
D: .; V: TRBV7-2; J: TRBJ1-5; size: .; CDR3: CASSLVGGREVRQPQHF; DNA: TGTGCCAGCAGCTTAGTAGGCGGCAGGGAGGTTAGACAGCCCCAGCATTTT
D: .; V: TRBV19; J: TRBJ1-5; size: .; CDR3: CASSPGRGQHNQPQHF; DNA: TGTGCCAGTAGTCCAGGCCGCGGACAGCACAATCAGCCCCAGCATTTT
D: .; V: TRBV6-1; J: TRBJ1-5; size: .; CDR3: CASSERSGNQPQHF; DNA: TGTGCCAGCAGTGAGCGCTCGGGGAATCAGCCCCAGCATTTT
D: .; V: TRBV12-2; J: TRBJ1-4; size: .; CDR3: CASRLSRDIGNEKLFF; DNA: TGTGCAAGTCGCTTATCGAGGGACATCGGGAATGAAAAACTGTTTTTT
D: TRBD1; V: TRBV6-1; J: TRBJ1-5; size: .; CDR3: CASSGRDRGPHSNQPQHF; DNA: TGTGCCAGCAGTGGCCGGGACAGGGGGCCGCATAGCAATCAGCCCCAGCATTTT
D: .; V: TRBV4-1; J: TRBJ1-5; size: .; CDR3: CASSQGPRPWGNQPQHF; DNA: TGCGCCAGCAGCCAAGGCCCTAGGCCTTGGGGCAATCAGCCCCAGCATTTT
D: .; V: TRBV27; J: TRBJ2-7; size: .; CDR3: CASSPTTGRGEQYF; DNA: TGTGCCAGCAGTCCTACTACAGGGAGGGGGGAGCAGTACTTC
D: .; V: TRBV5-5; J: TRBJ1-2; size: .; CDR3: CASSLARGIGYTF; DNA: TGTGCCAGCAGCTTGGCCCGAGGGATCGGCTACACCTTC
D: .; V: TRBV11-2; J: TRBJ1-1; size: .; CDR3: CASSLVVNTEAFF; DNA: TGTGCCAGCAGCTTGGTAGTTAACACTGAAGCTTTCTTT
D: .; V: TRBV2; J: TRBJ1-1; size: .; CDR3: CASSGEGLNTEAFF; DNA: TGTGCCAGCAGTGGCGAGGGATTGAACACTGAAGCTTTCTTT
D: TRBD1; V: TRBV5-4; J: TRBJ2-7; size: few; CDR3: CASSTDRVGSYEQYF; DNA: TGTGCCAGCAGCACCGACAGGGTGGGCTCCTACGAGCAGTACTTC
D: TRBD1; V: TRBV6-6; J: TRBJ1-2; size: .; CDR3: CASTTPGGRLNGYTF; DNA: TGTGCCAGCACCACGCCAGGGGGGAGACTGAATGGCTACACCTTC
D: TRBD1; V: TRBV6-5; J: TRBJ1-5; size: .; CDR3: CASSRTGGSQPQHF; DNA: TGTGCCAGCAGCCGGACAGGGGGCTCTCAGCCCCAGCATTTT
D: TRBD1; V: TRBV18; J: TRBJ1-1; size: .; CDR3: CASSPELFIGGTGVDTEAFF; DNA: TGTGCCAGCTCACCAGAACTTTTTATAGGCGGGACAGGGGTGGACACTGAAGCTTTCTTT
D: .; V: TRBV27; J: TRBJ2-7; size: .; CDR3: CASSLHQGPYEQYF; DNA: TGTGCCAGCAGTTTACACCAGGGCCCCTACGAGCAGTACTTC
D: .; V: TRBV2; J: TRBJ2-3; size: once; CDR3: CASSEYRGTGTDTQYF; DNA: TGTGCCAGCAGTGAATATCGGGGTACGGGGACAGATACGCAGTATTTT
D: TRBD1; V: TRBV5-1; J: TRBJ2-2; size: .; CDR3: CASSPRQGATGELFF; DNA: TGCGCCAGCAGCCCCAGACAGGGGGCTACCGGGGAGCTGTTTTTT
D: .; V: TRBV19; J: TRBJ2-6; size: .; CDR3: CASAGVSGANVLTF; DNA: TGTGCCAGCGCAGGGGTCTCTGGGGCCAACGTCCTGACTTTC
D: TRBD2; V: TRBV28; J: TRBJ2-3; size: once; CDR3: CASSLYSSGSTDTQYF; DNA: TGTGCCAGCAGTTTATACTCTAGCGGGAGCACAGATACGCAGTATTTT
D: .; V: TRBV6-5; J: TRBJ1-3; size: .; CDR3: CASSSTANTIYF; DNA: TGTGCCAGCAGCTCTACTGCGAACACCATATATTTT
D: .; V: TRBV3-1/TRBV3-2; J: TRBJ2-7; size: .; CDR3: CASSQEGGSGLNSYEQYF; DNA: TGTGCCAGCAGCCAAGAGGGGGGTTCAGGACTCAACTCCTACGAGCAGTACTTC
D: TRBD1; V: TRBV5-1; J: TRBJ2-7; size: .; CDR3: CASSYGTGKDVYEQYF; DNA: TGCGCCAGCAGCTACGGGACAGGAAAAGATGTATACGAGCAGTACTTC
D: TRBD1; V: TRBV6-6; J: TRBJ2-7; size: once; CDR3: CASSFSTGAGNEQYF; DNA: TGTGCCAGCAGTTTTTCGACAGGGGCTGGAAACGAGCAGTACTTC
D: .; V: TRBV2; J: TRBJ2-1; size: .; CDR3: CASRTGGNEQFF; DNA: TGTGCCAGCAGGACAGGCGGGAATGAGCAGTTCTTC
D: TRBD1; V: TRBV5-5; J: TRBJ1-1; size: .; CDR3: CASSPDRAGVEAFF; DNA: TGTGCCAGCAGCCCGGACAGGGCAGGAGTTGAAGCTTTCTTT
D: .; V: TRBV6-5; J: TRBJ1-2; size: .; CDR3: CASSYGRGFRRGYTF; DNA: TGTGCCAGCAGTTACGGGCGGGGCTTCCGACGTGGCTACACCTTC
D: TRBD1; V: TRBV24-1; J: TRBJ2-3; size: .; CDR3: CATSDRTGEVSDTQYF; DNA: TGTGCCACCAGTGACCGGACAGGGGAGGTGTCAGATACGCAGTATTTT
D: TRBD1; V: TRBV28; J: TRBJ2-5; size: .; CDR3: CASSTPGQGRETQYF; DNA: TGTGCCAGCAGTACCCCTGGACAGGGTAGGGAGACCCAGTACTTC
D: TRBD1; V: TRBV5-8; J: TRBJ2-3; size: .; CDR3: CATGTGGRVWLDTQYF; DNA: TGTGCCACCGGGACAGGGGGCCGAGTCTGGTTGGATACGCAGTATTTT
D: .; V: TRBV12-3/TRBV12-4; J: TRBJ2-1; size: .; CDR3: CASSRDSWNEQFF; DNA: TGTGCCAGCAGTCGGGACTCTTGGAATGAGCAGTTCTTC
D: .; V: TRBV6-2/TRBV6-3; J: TRBJ1-1; size: .; CDR3: CASSPTGVGNTEAFF; DNA: TGTGCCAGCAGTCCCACCGGGGTCGGGAACACTGAAGCTTTCTTT
D: .; V: TRBV3-1/TRBV3-2; J: TRBJ1-1; size: .; CDR3: CASSQSQGFSNTEAFF; DNA: TGTGCCAGCAGCCAATCTCAGGGGTTTTCGAACACTGAAGCTTTCTTT
D: .; V: TRBV10-3; J: TRBJ1-1; size: .; CDR3: CAISRLGASTEAFF; DNA: TGTGCCATCAGCCGATTGGGGGCAAGCACTGAAGCTTTCTTT
D: TRBD1; V: TRBV6-5; J: TRBJ1-2; size: .; CDR3: CASSAGTGGRDGYTF; DNA: TGTGCCAGCAGCGCCGGGACAGGGGGCCGGGATGGCTACACCTTC
D: .; V: TRBV4-1; J: TRBJ2-5; size: .; CDR3: CASSQPDRGQETQYF; DNA: TGCGCCAGCAGCCAACCGGACAGAGGCCAAGAGACCCAGTACTTC